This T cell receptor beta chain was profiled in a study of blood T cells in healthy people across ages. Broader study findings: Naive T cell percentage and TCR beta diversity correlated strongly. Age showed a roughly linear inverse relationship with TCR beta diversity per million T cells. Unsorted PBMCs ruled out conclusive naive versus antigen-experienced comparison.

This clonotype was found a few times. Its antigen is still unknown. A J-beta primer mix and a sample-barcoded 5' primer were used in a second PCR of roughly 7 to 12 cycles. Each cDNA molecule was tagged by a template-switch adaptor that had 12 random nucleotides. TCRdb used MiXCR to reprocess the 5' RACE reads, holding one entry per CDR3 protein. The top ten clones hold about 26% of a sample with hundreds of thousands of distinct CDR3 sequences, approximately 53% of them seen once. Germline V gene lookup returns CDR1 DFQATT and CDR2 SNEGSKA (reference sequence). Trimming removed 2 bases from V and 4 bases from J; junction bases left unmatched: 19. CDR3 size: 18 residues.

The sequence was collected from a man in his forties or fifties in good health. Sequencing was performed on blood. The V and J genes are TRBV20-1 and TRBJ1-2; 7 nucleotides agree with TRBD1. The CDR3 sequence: CSARPAGGGTDFSYGYTF. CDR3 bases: TGCAGTGCTAGACCGGCGGGGGGAGGGACAGATTTTAGCTATGGCTACACCTTC.